This T cell receptor (beta chain) was identified during a study of cytomegalovirus exposure and HLA in healthy donors. Study-wide results and limits: The study recorded around 160 TCR beta chains that were cytomegalovirus-associated.

Concerning this clone: What it recognizes is unknown.

This CDR3 is built from 15 residues. Germline assignment: CDR1 MNHEY and CDR2 SMNVEV (reference sequence). V lost 5 bases and J lost 7; bases outside the gene matches: 8. Repertoires were generated with immunoSEQ multiplex PCR, while TCRdb's copy carries only in-frame clones and drops some. The sample lists 100,000 to 150,000 clones, 80% to 90% seen once, with over 1% in the top ten. This clonotype was sampled from a woman between 18 and 29 years old in good health and CMV-seronegative. The chain combines TRBV27 with TRBJ1-5; 10 nucleotides match TRBD1. Material for sequencing was PBMCs. The CDR3 DNA is TGTGCCAGCAGTACCGGGACAGGGGCGGTCCAGCCCCAGCATTTT. Residues: CASSTGTGAVQPQHF.